Reported below is one T cell receptor (beta chain). It lacks a known antigen. It has no much larger one-base neighbor in the sample; base qualities were not kept. This record comes from a study of CD8 T cells in ankylosing spondylitis (dated by TCRdb to the late 2010s). About the study as a whole: The study profiled T cell receptor beta repertoires in healthy donors and ankylosing spondylitis patients to find disease-linked TCR variants. The full study cohort was made up of approximately 27 ankylosing spondylitis patients and roughly 100 healthy donors. Peripheral blood was sampled, and synovial fluid was also collected from ankylosing spondylitis patients. Study-wide findings and limitations: A CD8+ phenotype was shown by the disease-linked clones, which were found at relatively low frequencies in peripheral blood. According to the report, matched synovial fluid samples from ankylosing spondylitis patients were significantly enriched for the disease-linked clones. Blood from ankylosing spondylitis patients appeared to be characterized by a TCR beta motif made up of several highly homologous amino acid variants. Some motif variants were previously reported in synovial fluid and blood of reactive arthritis patients, suggesting common disease-initiation mechanisms.

TCRdb shows the sequencer as Illumina HiSeq 2500. Quantitative 5'-RACE with molecular barcodes was used to prepare TCR beta libraries. Per the source publication's procedure: To identify disease-linked TCR variants, a new computational method was used, one built on a probabilistic model of VDJ rearrangement. TCRdb reprocessing: public reads trimmed at Q25 with fastp, clones called with MiXCR, in-frame beta chains kept. Each entry merges the rows of one CDR3 protein and shows their most common DNA and genes. What appears here as the V and J calls and clone size reflects TCRdb's work, not the paper's. This sample gives roughly 350,000 distinct CDR3 sequences in total; roughly 8% of them show up just once. The ten biggest clones cover roughly 15% of the sample. From the germline V gene, CDR1 is SGHAT and CDR2 is FQNNGV. Trimming costs V 8 bases and J 2 bases, and their ends lie 11 bases apart. Taken from cysteine to phenylalanine, the CDR3 has 13 residues. The retained sequence is limited to the CDR3, 39 bases, with the frame set at the first base.

The sample consisted of blood, either unsorted or a sorted T cell fraction (not recorded which). The TCR sequence derives from a male donor with ankylosing spondylitis. The rearrangement combines TRBV11-2 with TRBJ2-3; no D gene is confidently identified. The bases are TGTGCCAGCGTGATCCGGTACACAGATACGCAGTATTTT. Its protein is CASVIRYTDTQYF.